These T cell receptor beta chains were read from a single sample in a study of blood T cell repertoires in COVID-19. This table comes from immunoSEQ multiplex PCR, and its TCRdb copy is limited to in-frame clones, with some not included. The sample shows about 140,000 clones, around 80% of them seen only once. What was sequenced was PBMCs or T cells enriched from blood (not recorded which). The receptors were sampled from a man aged 65 to 79 who had been exposed to COVID-19. The CDR3 runs from the conserved cysteine through the conserved F or W. The D gene is left open where the match is weak. For some rows the clone size is stated as once, few or many, or as a class when expanded; others skip it.

j_call v_call clone_size d_call cdr3_aa cdr3_nt
TRBJ2-3 TRBV7-2 . TRBD2 CASRLAGLWTDTQYF TGTGCCAGCAGACTAGCGGGACTTTGGACAGATACGCAGTATTTT
TRBJ1-1 TRBV5-1 once . CASSLVSSEGTEAFF TGCGCCAGCAGCTTGGTCTCCTCAGAGGGCACTGAAGCTTTCTTT
TRBJ2-1 TRBV6-4 . TRBD2 CASSDSGLAGVPLIF TGTGCCAGCAGTGACTCAGGACTAGCGGGAGTCCCCCTAATCTTC
TRBJ2-3 TRBV7-9 . TRBD1 CASSWMWPGGRTDTQYF TGTGCCAGCAGCTGGATGTGGCCAGGGGGTCGCACAGATACGCAGTATTTT
TRBJ1-1 TRBV5-4 . . CASSSDPIMNTEAFF TGTGCCAGCAGTTCAGATCCAATTATGAACACTGAAGCTTTCTTT
TRBJ1-1 TRBV6-5 . TRBD1 CASSSPGGIGTEAFF TGTGCCAGCAGTAGTCCAGGGGGCATTGGCACTGAAGCTTTCTTT
TRBJ2-7 TRBV3-1/TRBV3-2 . TRBD2 CASSQVVGGGPGYEQYF TGTGCCAGCAGCCAAGTAGTCGGCGGGGGGCCCGGGTACGAGCAGTACTTC
TRBJ1-3 TRBV6-5 . . CASSYSGTIGNTIYF TGTGCCAGCAGTTACTCGGGGACAATCGGAAACACCATATATTTT
TRBJ1-2 TRBV7-2 once . CASSLADINYGYTF TGTGCCAGCAGCTTAGCGGACATAAACTATGGCTACACCTTC
TRBJ1-4 TRBV7-8 . . CASSLNPNRVNEKLFF TGTGCCAGCAGCTTAAACCCGAACAGGGTTAATGAAAAACTGTTTTTT
TRBJ1-2 TRBV11-2 . TRBD1 CASNLGTGVYGYTF TGTGCCAGCAACCTCGGGACAGGGGTTTATGGCTACACCTTC
TRBJ1-6 TRBV2 . TRBD1 CASSGGTGNSPLHF TGTGCCAGCAGTGGGGGGACAGGCAATTCACCCCTCCACTTT
TRBJ1-4 TRBV6-5 . TRBD1 CASSYSAGGVEKLFF TGTGCCAGCAGTTACTCCGCAGGGGGCGTTGAAAAACTGTTTTTT